The text below deals with one T cell receptor (beta chain). Its cognate antigen is unknown. This specimen comes from a study of CD8 T cells in ankylosing spondylitis. A single record per CDR3 protein comes from TCRdb applying MiXCR to the 5' RACE reads. The sample lists more than 250,000 distinct CDR3 sequences, less than 9.5% seen once, with 13% to 15% in the top ten. Study observations and caveats: Past research had described some motif variants in reactive arthritis synovial fluid and blood. A motif in TCR beta, a set of roughly 8 highly homologous variants, appeared characteristic of ankylosing spondylitis blood. According to the report, clones linked to the disease were significantly enriched in matched synovial fluid samples taken from ankylosing spondylitis patients. Disease-linked clones displayed a CD8+ phenotype and appeared relatively rarely in peripheral blood.

V shed 4 bases and J 3 bases; nucleotides not matched to a gene: 6. The CDR3 length is 14 residues. Germline V gives CDR1 SGHTA, CDR2 FQGNSA. This rearrangement joins TRBV7-2 to TRBJ2-7; 7 nucleotides match TRBD1. What was sequenced was blood, either unsorted or a sorted T cell fraction (not recorded which). This TCR was recovered from a male donor with ankylosing spondylitis. The CDR3 region is CASSSRTGLYEQYF. In DNA form, the CDR3 reads TGTGCCAGCAGCTCCCGGACAGGCCTCTACGAGCAGTACTTC.